Following are 7 T cell receptor beta chains from one sample sequenced in a study of graft-versus-host responses after intestinal transplantation. Repertoires were generated with immunoSEQ multiplex PCR, while TCRdb's copy carries only in-frame clones and drops some. The sample shows under 9,000 clones, roughly a quarter of them seen only once. The input for sequencing was alloreactive CD4+ T cells from a mixed lymphocyte reaction culture, taken before intestinal transplant. Stated subset: CFSE-low proliferating T cells sorted from approximately 6-day pre-transplant mixed lymphocyte reaction (GvH or HvG direction). These receptors all come from a human patient who received an intestinal transplant.

The chain joins TRBV28 to TRBJ1-5; D not resolved. The germline V and J ends were trimmed by 3 bases and 9 bases, with 9 bases remaining between them. This CDR3 has 12 residues. CDR1 and CDR2 from the germline V gene are MDHEN and SYDVKM. The CDR3 spells CASSLVRRPQHF. In nucleotides, the CDR3 is TGTGCCAGCAGTTTGGTTAGGCGGCCCCAGCATTTT.

Relative to its sample, this clone is medium-sized. The J gene is TRBJ2-3, the V gene TRBV4-2; 10 bases are a match to TRBD2. V trimming: 2 bases; J trimming: 4 bases; junction bases outside the gene matches: 6. The CDR3 has 16 amino acids. Germline values: CDR1 LGHNA, CDR2 YNFKEQ. In DNA, the CDR3 is TGTGCCAGCAGCCAACTGCTAGCGGGAGTCCCAGATACGCAGTATTTT. Translated: CASSQLLAGVPDTQYF.

This clone was seen more than once but under ten times. The chain combines TRBV11-3 with TRBJ2-1; no clear D. Trimming shortened V by 0 bases and J by 5 bases, and 11 bases separated the two germline ends. In germline, CDR1 is SGHNT, CDR2 YENEEA. The CDR3 totals 15 residues. CDR3 DNA: TGTGCCAGCAGCTTAGATCGTAGAAGAGACAATGAGCAGTTCTTC. Translation: CASSLDRRRDNEQFF.

The gene calls are TRBV7-6 and TRBJ1-6; D is perhaps TRBD1 (6 bases). Trimming shortened V by 2 bases and J by 7 bases, and 12 bases separated the two germline ends. Germline assignment: CDR1 SGHVS and CDR2 FNYEAQ. CDR3 size: 15 residues. The CDR3 DNA sequence: TGTGCCAGCAGCTTAAGGACAGACCCCAATTCACCCCTCCACTTT. Amino acids: CASSLRTDPNSPLHF.

This clone turned up a few times. The V gene is TRBV7-8, the J gene TRBJ1-5; 11 bases align to TRBD1. The germline CDR1 and CDR2 sequences are SGHVS and FQNEAQ. Trimming at V came to 5 bases and at J to 5 bases, leaving 8 bases not matched to a gene. There are 16 residues in the CDR3. This CDR3 is CASSLQDRGLYQPQHF. CDR3 in DNA: TGTGCCAGCAGCCTACAGGACAGGGGGCTGTATCAGCCCCAGCATTTT.

For this clone: A far larger clone is off by one base, so a read error is likely. The chain joins TRBV11-1 to TRBJ1-4; 7 bases line up with TRBD1. CDR3 length: 17 residues. Germline V gives CDR1 SGHAT, CDR2 FQDESV (reference sequence). Germline trimming cut 5 bases from V and 0 bases from J; bases unmatched to any gene: 9. The CDR3 DNA reads as TGTGCCAGCAGCGGCTGGGGGACAGTTACAACTAATGAAAAACTGTTTTTT. This sequence encodes CASSGWGTVTTNEKLFF.

About this clone: The junction departs from the called germline gene at one end, perhaps through a read error. V is TRBV7-7 and J is TRBJ2-5; D call uncertain. The CDR3 has 15 amino acids. The germline V gene has CDR1 SSHAT and CDR2 FNYEAQ (reference sequence). The CDR3 region has the DNA TGTGCTAGCAGTACCTCCAGTGGTTTAGGGGAGACCCAGTACTTC. It is translated as CASSTSSGLGETQYF.